These 25 T cell receptor beta chains originate from one sample sequenced in a study of blood T cell repertoires in COVID-19. Profiled with immunoSEQ multiplex PCR; TCRdb holds only in-frame clones, not every one. The sample has some 100,000 clones, more than 75% seen once; the top ten hold 6% to 7.5%. Sequenced: peripheral blood. These receptors all come from a man aged 45-65 years with active or convalescent COVID-19.

The chain couples TRBV6-2 or TRBV6-3 to TRBJ2-2, with a possible D match to TRBD1 (5 bases). The CDR3 spans 15 residues. CDR1 MNHEY and CDR2 SVGEGT come from the germline V gene. Trimming removed 2 bases from V and 3 bases from J, with 10 bases in between. DNA for the CDR3: TGTGCCAGCAGTTACAGGGGTCGGTACACCGGGGAGCTGTTTTTT. Amino acid sequence: CASSYRGRYTGELFF.

The V and J genes are TRBV24-1 and TRBJ1-5; weak D call: TRBD1 (5 bases). V was shortened by 3 bases and J by 0 bases, with 8 bases between the two germline ends. There are 15 residues in the CDR3. Per the germline V gene, CDR1 is KGHDR and CDR2 is SFDVKD. CDR3 in amino acids: CATSDAGNSNQPQHF. The CDR3 DNA reads as TGTGCCACCAGTGATGCAGGGAATAGCAATCAGCCCCAGCATTTT.

V is TRBV15 and J is TRBJ1-6; D is undetermined. V lost 4 bases, J lost 9 bases, and 16 bases lay in between. The germline gives CDR1 LNHNV, CDR2 YYDKDF (reference sequence). The CDR3 contains 15 residues. CDR3 amino acids: CATSTKVYAGSPLHF. The CDR3 DNA reads TGTGCCACCAGCACAAAGGTGTATGCGGGTTCACCCCTCCACTTT.

The V call is TRBV11-2, the J call TRBJ2-2, with D possibly TRBD1 on 6 matching bases. Germline V gives CDR1 SGHAT, CDR2 FQNNGV. Trimming took 5 bases from V and 4 from J, leaving 17 bases between them. CDR3 length: 16 amino acids. The CDR3 loop is CASSLLQGSFTGELFF. For the CDR3, the DNA is TGTGCCAGCAGCCTATTACAGGGTTCGTTCACCGGGGAGCTGTTTTTT. Based on the CDR3 plus reference TRBV11-2 and TRBJ2-2, the full variable domain is EAGVAQSPRYKIIEKRQSVAFWCNPISGHATLYWYQQILGQGPKLLIQFQNNGVVDDSQLPKDRFSAERLKGVDSTLKIQPAKLEDSAVYLCASSLLQGSFTGELFFGEGSRLTVL.

The V gene is TRBV4-3, the J gene TRBJ2-7, with 9 positions matching TRBD1. Germline lookup yields CDR1 LGHNA and CDR2 YSLEER. Unmatched junction bases numbered 10, after V lost 3 bases and J lost 7 bases. The CDR3 totals 15 residues. CDR3 loop: CASSQATGTGLEQYF. The CDR3, as DNA: TGCGCCAGCAGCCAGGCGACCGGGACAGGGCTTGAGCAGTACTTC.

The V call is TRBV5-1, the J call TRBJ1-5; D perhaps matches TRBD1 (5 bases). The germline V gene has CDR1 SGHRS and CDR2 YFSETQ. The CDR3 runs to 15 residues. Between the trimmed V and J ends, which lost 5 bases and 0 bases, there was a span of 12 bases. CDR3 in amino acids: CASRWGSNSNQPQHF. CDR3 sequence (DNA): TGCGCCAGCAGGTGGGGCAGCAATAGCAATCAGCCCCAGCATTTT.

The V gene is TRBV10-1, the J gene TRBJ2-1; weak D call: TRBD2 (6 bases). This CDR3 has 14 amino acids. CDR1 WNHNN and CDR2 SYGVQD come from the germline V gene (reference sequence). The V and J ends lost 6 bases and 6 bases respectively, with 15 bases between them. CDR3 amino acids: CASSPGTGPNEQFF. CDR3 DNA: TGCGCCAGCAGCCCCGGGACTGGCCCCAATGAGCAGTTCTTC.

V gene TRBV18 combines with J gene TRBJ2-2, with TRBD1 matching 7 bases. J was trimmed by 1 base and V by 3 bases; bases with no gene match: 5. CDR1 is KGHSH, CDR2 LQKENI, per germline. This CDR3 is built from 16 residues. CDR3 region: CASSPTTGLNTGELFF. CDR3 DNA sequence: TGTGCCAGCTCACCCACGACAGGGTTGAACACCGGGGAGCTGTTTTTT.

The CDR3: CASSLVAAQNSPLHF. DNA for the CDR3: TGTGCCAGCAGCTTAGTGGCGGCGCAAAATTCACCCCTCCACTTT. This rearrangement joins TRBV7-2 to TRBJ1-6; no definite D call. CDR3 size: 15 residues. Germline V gene lookup returns CDR1 SGHTA and CDR2 FQGNSA. Trimming cost V 1 base and J 7 bases, with 11 bases left between them.

This clone occurred a few times. The rearrangement uses TRBV7-9 and TRBJ2-2; no clear D gene. V was pared by 5 bases and J by 3 bases, with 16 bases between. Germline V gene data show CDR1 as SEHNR and CDR2 as FQNEAQ (reference sequence). The CDR3 covers 16 residues. The CDR3 DNA sequence: TGTGCCAGCAGCCCCCAGGATCCCCGAGACACCGGGGAGCTGTTTTTT. It codes for CASSPQDPRDTGELFF.

This chain joins TRBV7-2 and TRBJ2-7; the match to TRBD2 covers 8 bases. Per the germline V gene, CDR1 is SGHTA and CDR2 is FQGNSA. The CDR3 length is 16 residues. Trimming at V came to 5 bases and at J to 5 bases, leaving 14 bases not matched to a gene. DNA of the CDR3: TGTGCCAGCAGCCGCGGCCCGGGACTAGAGTCCCACGAGCAGTACTTC. Protein sequence: CASSRGPGLESHEQYF.

The rearrangement uses TRBV6-5 and TRBJ1-6; 9 bases fit TRBD1. The V segment lost 1 base and the J segment 7 bases; nucleotides outside the gene matches: 2. This CDR3 is built from 15 residues. Germline lookup yields CDR1 MNHEY and CDR2 SVGAGI. CDR3 protein: CASSYFGQGNSPLHF. The DNA of the CDR3 is TGTGCCAGCAGTTACTTCGGACAGGGGAATTCACCCCTCCACTTT.

The genes are TRBV28 and TRBJ2-3, with 12 positions matching TRBD2. Germline assignment: CDR1 MDHEN and CDR2 SYDVKM. This CDR3 has 17 residues. After removal of 5 bases from V and 0 bases from J, the junction contained 6 bases not matched to a gene. Written as DNA, the CDR3 is TGTGCCAGCAGTCTACTAGCGGGGGGATATAGCACAGATACGCAGTATTTT. This encodes CASSLLAGGYSTDTQYF.

The J gene is TRBJ1-1, the V gene TRBV6-6; D is ambiguous. V dropped 2 bases and J dropped 1 base, with 5 bases sitting between them. This CDR3 is 13 amino acids long. In germline, CDR1 is MNHNY, CDR2 SVGAGI (reference sequence). The CDR3 sequence is CASSYNGNTEAFF. The CDR3 DNA reads as TGTGCCAGCAGTTACAACGGGAACACTGAAGCTTTCTTT.

The J gene is TRBJ2-5, the V gene TRBV3-1 (or the pseudogene TRBV3-2); D is perhaps TRBD2 (6 bases). Germline V gives CDR1 LGHDT, CDR2 YNNKEL (reference sequence). The length of the CDR3 is 16 residues. Trimming removed 0 bases at V and 1 base at J, with 12 bases between. Here the CDR3 reads CASSQDLAVAQETQYF. DNA for the CDR3: TGTGCCAGCAGCCAAGACTTAGCGGTTGCCCAAGAGACCCAGTACTTC.

The chain joins TRBV19 to TRBJ2-1; TRBD2 matches 16 bases. Germline V gives CDR1 LNHDA, CDR2 SQIVND (reference sequence). The length of the CDR3 is 18 residues. V dropped 1 base and J dropped 6; count of bases not matched to a gene: 6. CDR3: CASSIAAGTSGGVNEQFF. The CDR3 DNA follows: TGTGCCAGTAGTATAGCAGCCGGGACTAGCGGGGGGGTCAATGAGCAGTTCTTC.

The chain links TRBV18 to TRBJ2-1, with a tentative D call TRBD1 (6 bases). V lost 3 bases to trimming and J lost 6 bases, with 21 bases between them. The CDR3 is made up of 17 amino acids. Germline V gene sequence: CDR1 KGHSH, CDR2 LQKENI. The chain's CDR3 is CASSPSQAGVKANEQFF. CDR3 in DNA: TGTGCCAGCTCACCCTCCCAGGCAGGGGTGAAAGCCAATGAGCAGTTCTTC.

J is TRBJ2-5 and V is TRBV6-2 or TRBV6-3, with TRBD2 matching 10 bases. Germline lookup yields CDR1 MNHEY and CDR2 SVGEGT. The V gene end was trimmed by 3 bases and the J gene end by 5 bases; junction bases not matched to a gene: 3. CDR3 length: 14 residues. CDR3 in DNA: TGTGCCAGCAGTTATGGGACTAGCGTGGAGACCCAGTACTTC. Protein sequence: CASSYGTSVETQYF.

The chain recombines TRBV10-3 with TRBJ2-5; D perhaps matches TRBD2 (6 bases). V was pared by 2 bases and J by 5 bases, with 15 bases between. The CDR3 length is 15 residues. Germline loops: CDR1 ENHRY, CDR2 SYGVKD. The CDR3 DNA follows: TGTGCCATCAGTGAGGTAGCGGACCCCGGGGAGACCCAGTACTTC. Translating it yields CAISEVADPGETQYF.

J is TRBJ2-5 and V is TRBV10-3; 11 bases agree with TRBD1. Germline V lookup: CDR1 ENHRY, CDR2 SYGVKD. This CDR3 has 15 amino acids. After removal of 4 bases from V and 5 bases from J, the junction contained 6 bases not matched to a gene. The DNA of the CDR3 is TGTGCCATCAGTGCGGGACAGGGGGTATCGGAGACCCAGTACTTC. As protein: CAISAGQGVSETQYF.

The chain uses TRBV28 and TRBJ1-2; no clear D gene. This CDR3 contains 12 residues. The germline V and J ends were trimmed by 10 bases and 8 bases, with 17 bases remaining between them. From germline, CDR1 is MDHEN and CDR2 SYDVKM. CDR3 sequence: CATAKNRVGYTF. The CDR3 nucleotides read TGTGCCACCGCCAAAAACCGGGTAGGCTACACCTTC.

The chain recombines TRBV6-1 with TRBJ2-5; 12 bases are a match to TRBD2. Trimming at V came to 3 bases and at J to 3 bases, leaving 5 bases not matched to a gene. Looked up from germline, CDR1 is MNHNS and CDR2 is SASEGT. The CDR3 runs 16 residues. The CDR3 DNA sequence: TGTGCCAGCAGTGACATCGGACTAGCGGGGAAAGAGACCCAGTACTTC. This encodes CASSDIGLAGKETQYF.

V usage is TRBV6-5 and J usage is TRBJ1-1, with 7 bases identical to TRBD1. The J segment lost 4 bases and the V segment lost 4 bases, leaving 6 bases of the junction unmatched. Germline CDR1 and CDR2: MNHEY and SVGAGI. The length of the CDR3 is 14 residues. CDR3 sequence (DNA): TGTGCCAGCAGTTCCTTGGACAGGAGCACTGAAGCTTTCTTT. It codes for CASSSLDRSTEAFF.

The rearrangement joins TRBV7-2 to TRBJ1-4; possibly TRBD1 for D (6 bases). Trimming removed 0 bases from V and 4 bases from J, with 12 bases in between. The CDR3 loop spans 16 amino acids. Per the germline V gene, CDR1 is SGHTA and CDR2 is FQGNSA. The DNA of the CDR3 is TGTGCCAGCAGCTTAGCGGGGGTACAGGGTAATGAAAAACTGTTTTTT. Its translation is CASSLAGVQGNEKLFF.

This clone has a handful of counts. Other DNA sequences in the same sample also yield this CDR3. V is TRBV11-2 and J is TRBJ2-1, with 7 bases matching TRBD1. Germline CDR1 and CDR2: SGHAT and FQNNGV. This CDR3 spans 15 amino acids. Trimming at V came to 5 bases and at J to 1 base, leaving 5 bases not matched to a gene. CDR3 in DNA: TGTGCCAGCAGCAAACGGGACAGTTCCTACAATGAGCAGTTCTTC. Translated: CASSKRDSSYNEQFF. Supplemented by reference TRBV11-2 and TRBJ2-1, the full variable domain reads EAGVAQSPRYKIIEKRQSVAFWCNPISGHATLYWYQQILGQGPKLLIQFQNNGVVDDSQLPKDRFSAERLKGVDSTLKIQPAKLEDSAVYLCASSKRDSSYNEQFFGPGTRLTVL.